What follows is one T cell receptor beta chain and its context. Antigen: not known. This entry is derived from a study of OX40 agonist ivuxolimab in advanced cancers. Only in-frame clones appear in the TCRdb table, and some are missing; sequencing was by immunoSEQ multiplex PCR. The sample includes under 85,000 clones, around 82% of them seen just once. Points from the study as a whole: Clonal expansion in partial responders at 0.1-3.0 mg/kg ranked among the lowest. Averaging showed that CD8+ T cells had more expanded clones than CD4+ did.

V was shortened by 4 bases and J by 1 base, with 7 bases between the two germline ends. The CDR3 is 12 residues long. Germline-derived CDR1 and CDR2 are GTSNPN and SVGIG (reference sequence). This TCR was sampled from an adult with an advanced solid tumor such as melanoma, head and neck, liver or kidney cancer. V is TRBV30 and J is TRBJ1-2; weak D call: TRBD1 (5 bases). Here the sequenced sample was CD4+ or CD8+ T cells sorted from blood, taken in a trial of the OX40 agonist ivuxolimab. CDR3 sequence reads: CAWTGINYGYTF. The CDR3 DNA sequence: TGTGCCTGGACAGGGATTAACTATGGCTACACCTTC.